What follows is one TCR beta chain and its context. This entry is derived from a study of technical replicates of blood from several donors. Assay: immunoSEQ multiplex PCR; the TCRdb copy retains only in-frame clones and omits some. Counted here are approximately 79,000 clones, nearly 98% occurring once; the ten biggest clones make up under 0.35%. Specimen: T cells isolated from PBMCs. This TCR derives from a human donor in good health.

The CDR3 loop is CAITGTGEYYGYTF. CDR3 bases: TGTGCCATCACTGGGACAGGGGAGTACTATGGCTACACCTTC. This sequence joins TRBV10-3 and TRBJ1-2; 10 bases agree with TRBD1. The V and J ends lost 7 bases and 3 bases, in that order; junction bases with no gene match: 5. The CDR3 has 14 amino acids. Germline lookup yields CDR1 ENHRY and CDR2 SYGVKD.